This T cell receptor (beta chain) was identified in a study of T-cell memory formation after mild COVID-19. Study-wide results and limits: CD4/CD8 balance characterized clones contracting day 15 to 85, and CD4+ skew characterized later expanders.

This clonotype was observed a few times. Its antigen is not identified. TCRdb ran MiXCR on the 5' RACE reads and lists one entry per CDR3 protein. The table lists over 120,000 distinct CDR3 sequences, 20% to 25% of them singletons. This TCR was sampled from an adult woman who had mild COVID-19 (a few samples of this study predate the infection). Cell type and time point are not known. The sample taken for sequencing was PBMCs or a T cell subset sorted from them (not recorded which).

The chain's CDR3 is CASSIGWLSLYEQYF. CDR3 coding DNA: TGTGCCAGTAGTATCGGGTGGCTCAGTCTCTACGAGCAGTACTTC. The chain has TRBV19 and TRBJ2-7; no clear D. CDR3 length: 15 residues. Trimming shortened V by 3 bases and J by 3 bases, and 15 bases separated the two germline ends. Germline CDR1 LNHDA, CDR2 SQIVND (reference sequence).